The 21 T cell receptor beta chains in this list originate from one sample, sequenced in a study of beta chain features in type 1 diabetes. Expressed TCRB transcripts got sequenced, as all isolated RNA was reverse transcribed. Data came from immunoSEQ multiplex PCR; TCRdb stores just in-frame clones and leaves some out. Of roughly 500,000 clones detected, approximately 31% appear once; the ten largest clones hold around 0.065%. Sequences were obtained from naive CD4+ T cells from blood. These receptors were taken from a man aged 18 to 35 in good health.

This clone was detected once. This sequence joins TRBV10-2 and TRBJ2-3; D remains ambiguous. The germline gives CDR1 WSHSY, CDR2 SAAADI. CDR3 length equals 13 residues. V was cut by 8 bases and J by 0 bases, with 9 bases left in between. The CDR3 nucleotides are TGCGCCAGCGGGGAAGCTAGCACAGATACGCAGTATTTT. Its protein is CASGEASTDTQYF.

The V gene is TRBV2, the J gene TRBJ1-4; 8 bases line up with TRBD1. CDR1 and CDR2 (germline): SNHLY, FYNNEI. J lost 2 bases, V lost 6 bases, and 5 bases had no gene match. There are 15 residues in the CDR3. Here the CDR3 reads CASSVQGATNEKLFF. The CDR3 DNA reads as TGTGCCAGCAGCGTGCAGGGGGCCACTAATGAAAAACTGTTTTTT.

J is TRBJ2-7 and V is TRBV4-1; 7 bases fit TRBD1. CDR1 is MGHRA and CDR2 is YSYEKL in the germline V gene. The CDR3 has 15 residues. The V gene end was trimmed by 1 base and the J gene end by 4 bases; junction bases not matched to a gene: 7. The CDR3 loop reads CASSQGTGVPYEQYF. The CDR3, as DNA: TGCGCCAGCAGCCAAGGGACAGGAGTGCCTTACGAGCAGTACTTC.

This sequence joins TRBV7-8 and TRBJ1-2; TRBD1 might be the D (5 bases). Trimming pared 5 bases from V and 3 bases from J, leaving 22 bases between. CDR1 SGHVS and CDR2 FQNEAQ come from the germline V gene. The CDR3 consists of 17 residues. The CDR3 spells CASSPRGRSNVYYGYTF. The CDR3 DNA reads TGTGCCAGCAGCCCCCGGGGACGGAGCAATGTCTACTATGGCTACACCTTC.

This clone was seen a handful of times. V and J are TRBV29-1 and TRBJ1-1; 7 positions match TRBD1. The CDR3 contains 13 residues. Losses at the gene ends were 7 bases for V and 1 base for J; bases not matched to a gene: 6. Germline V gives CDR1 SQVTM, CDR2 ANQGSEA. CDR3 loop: CSAVGQTNTEAFF. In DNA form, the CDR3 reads TGCAGCGCTGTGGGACAGACGAACACTGAAGCTTTCTTT.

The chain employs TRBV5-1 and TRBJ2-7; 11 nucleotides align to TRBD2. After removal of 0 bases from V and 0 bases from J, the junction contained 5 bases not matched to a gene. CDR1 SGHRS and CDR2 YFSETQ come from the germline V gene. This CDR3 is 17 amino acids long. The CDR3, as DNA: TGCGCCAGCAGCTTGGAAATAGCGGGAGGGAACTCCTACGAGCAGTACTTC. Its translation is CASSLEIAGGNSYEQYF.

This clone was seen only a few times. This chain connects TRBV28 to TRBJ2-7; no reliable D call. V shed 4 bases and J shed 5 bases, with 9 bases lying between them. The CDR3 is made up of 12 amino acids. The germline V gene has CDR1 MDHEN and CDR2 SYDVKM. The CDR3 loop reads CASSSGRHEQYF. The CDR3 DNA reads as TGTGCCAGCAGTTCCGGACGACACGAGCAGTACTTC.

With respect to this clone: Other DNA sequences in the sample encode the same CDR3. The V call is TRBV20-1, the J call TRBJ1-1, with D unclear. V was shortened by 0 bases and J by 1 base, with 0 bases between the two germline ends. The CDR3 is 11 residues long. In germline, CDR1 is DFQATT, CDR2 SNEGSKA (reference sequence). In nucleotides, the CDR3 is TGCAGTGCTAGAGAGAACACTGAAGCTTTCTTT. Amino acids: CSARENTEAFF.

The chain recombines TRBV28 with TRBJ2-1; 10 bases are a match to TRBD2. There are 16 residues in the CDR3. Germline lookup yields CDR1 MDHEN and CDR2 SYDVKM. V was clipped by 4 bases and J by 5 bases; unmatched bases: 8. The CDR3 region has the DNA TGTGCCAGCAGTTACAAACTAGCGGGAATCCACAATGAGCAGTTCTTC. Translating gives CASSYKLAGIHNEQFF. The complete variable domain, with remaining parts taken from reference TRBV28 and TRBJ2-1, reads DVKVTQSSRYLVKRTGEKVFLECVQDMDHENMFWYRQDPGLGLRLIYFSYDVKMKEKGDIPEGYSVSREKKERFSLILESASTNQTSMYLCASSYKLAGIHNEQFFGPGTRLTVL.

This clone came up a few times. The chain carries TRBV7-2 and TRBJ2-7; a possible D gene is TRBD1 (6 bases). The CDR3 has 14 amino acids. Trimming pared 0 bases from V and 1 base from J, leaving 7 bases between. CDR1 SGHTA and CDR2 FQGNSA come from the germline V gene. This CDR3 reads CASSLADRSYEQYF. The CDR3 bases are TGTGCCAGCAGCTTAGCTGACAGGTCCTACGAGCAGTACTTC.

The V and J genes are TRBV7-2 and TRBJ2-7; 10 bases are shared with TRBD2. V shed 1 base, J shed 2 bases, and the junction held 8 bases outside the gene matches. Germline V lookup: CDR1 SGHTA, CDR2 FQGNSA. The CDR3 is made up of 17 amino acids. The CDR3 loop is CASSLVSSGSGAYEQYF. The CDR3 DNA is TGTGCCAGCAGCTTAGTGTCTAGCGGGAGTGGGGCCTACGAGCAGTACTTC.

CDR3 region: CAWSSRTRVYNEQFF. The CDR3 DNA sequence: TGTGCCTGGAGCTCCCGGACTAGGGTCTACAATGAGCAGTTCTTC. The chain uses TRBV30 and TRBJ2-1, with 7 bases that match TRBD2. CDR1 GTSNPN and CDR2 SVGIG come from the germline V gene (reference sequence). J gave up 3 bases and V 3 bases, and 8 bases lay outside the gene matches. The CDR3 has 15 residues.

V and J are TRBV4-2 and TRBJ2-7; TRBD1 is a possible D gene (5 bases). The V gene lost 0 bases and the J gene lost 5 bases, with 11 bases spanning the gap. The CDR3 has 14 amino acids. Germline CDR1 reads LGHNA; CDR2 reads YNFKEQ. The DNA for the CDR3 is TGTGCCAGCAGCCAAGAGGGGCTCTCTGACGAGCAGTACTTC. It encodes CASSQEGLSDEQYF.

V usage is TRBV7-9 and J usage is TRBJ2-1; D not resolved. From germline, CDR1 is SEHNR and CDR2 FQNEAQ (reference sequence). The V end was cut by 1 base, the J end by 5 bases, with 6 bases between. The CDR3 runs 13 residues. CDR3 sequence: CASSLVQNNEQFF. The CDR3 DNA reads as TGTGCCAGCAGCTTAGTCCAGAACAATGAGCAGTTCTTC.

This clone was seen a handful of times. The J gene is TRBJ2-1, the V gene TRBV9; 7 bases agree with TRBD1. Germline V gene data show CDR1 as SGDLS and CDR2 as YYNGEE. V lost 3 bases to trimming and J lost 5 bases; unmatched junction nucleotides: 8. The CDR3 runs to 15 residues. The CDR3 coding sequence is TGTGCCAGCAGCGCAGCGACAGGGACGAACAATGAGCAGTTCTTC. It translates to CASSAATGTNNEQFF.

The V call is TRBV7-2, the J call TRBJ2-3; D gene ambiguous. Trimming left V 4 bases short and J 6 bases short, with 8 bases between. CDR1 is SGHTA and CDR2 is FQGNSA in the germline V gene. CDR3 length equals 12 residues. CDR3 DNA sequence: TGTGCCAGCAGCTCCACGTGGGATACGCAGTATTTT. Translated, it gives CASSSTWDTQYF.

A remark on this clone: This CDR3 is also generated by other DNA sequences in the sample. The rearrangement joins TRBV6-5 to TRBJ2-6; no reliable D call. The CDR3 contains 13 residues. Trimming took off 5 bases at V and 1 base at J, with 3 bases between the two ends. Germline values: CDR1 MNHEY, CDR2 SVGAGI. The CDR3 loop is CASSQSGANVLTF. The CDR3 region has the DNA TGTGCCAGCAGTCAATCTGGGGCCAACGTCCTGACTTTC.

The CDR3 protein is CASSQGVQYQETQYF. The CDR3 DNA reads as TGCGCCAGCAGCCAAGGTGTGCAGTACCAAGAGACCCAGTACTTC. The V call is TRBV4-1, the J call TRBJ2-5, with D unclear. Trimming left V 1 base short and J 0 bases short, with 9 bases between. The germline CDR1 and CDR2 sequences are MGHRA and YSYEKL. The CDR3 contains 15 residues.

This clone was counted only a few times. The CDR3 DNA reads as TGTGCCAGCAGTTTATGGCCTAGCGGGAATCAGTATTTT. Residues: CASSLWPSGNQYF. The chain has TRBV28 and TRBJ2-3, with 9 bases lining up with TRBD2. The CDR3 is 13 amino acids. Germline CDR1 MDHEN, CDR2 SYDVKM. J gave up 12 bases and V 0 bases, and 4 bases lay outside the gene matches.

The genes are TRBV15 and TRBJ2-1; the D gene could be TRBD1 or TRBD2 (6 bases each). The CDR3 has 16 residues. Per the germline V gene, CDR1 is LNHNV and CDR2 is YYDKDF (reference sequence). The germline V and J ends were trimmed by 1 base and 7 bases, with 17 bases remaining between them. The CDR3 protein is CATSRVRGGGLNEQFF. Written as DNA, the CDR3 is TGTGCCACCAGCAGAGTTCGAGGGGGAGGTCTGAATGAGCAGTTCTTC.

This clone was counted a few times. The CDR3 is CSVGADKGGWNEQFF. CDR3 bases: TGCAGCGTTGGGGCCGACAAAGGTGGTTGGAATGAGCAGTTCTTC. The genes are TRBV29-1 and TRBJ2-1; D call uncertain. This CDR3 is built from 15 residues. Trimming left V 4 bases short and J 7 bases short, with 20 bases between. Looked up from germline, CDR1 is SQVTM and CDR2 is ANQGSEA.